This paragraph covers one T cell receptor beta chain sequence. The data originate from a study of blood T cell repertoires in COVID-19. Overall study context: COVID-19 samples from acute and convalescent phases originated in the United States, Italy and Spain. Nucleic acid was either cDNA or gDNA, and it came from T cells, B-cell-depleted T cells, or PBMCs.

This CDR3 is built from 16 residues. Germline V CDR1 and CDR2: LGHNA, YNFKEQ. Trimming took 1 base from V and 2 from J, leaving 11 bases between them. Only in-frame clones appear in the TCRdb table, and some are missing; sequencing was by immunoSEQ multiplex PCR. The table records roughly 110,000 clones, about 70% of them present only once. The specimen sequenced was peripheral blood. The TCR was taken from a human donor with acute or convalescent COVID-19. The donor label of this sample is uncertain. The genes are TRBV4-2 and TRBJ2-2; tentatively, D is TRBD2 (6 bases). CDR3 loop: CASSQVPGGNTGELFF. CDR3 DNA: TGTGCCAGCAGCCAAGTTCCCGGGGGTAACACCGGGGAGCTGTTTTTT.